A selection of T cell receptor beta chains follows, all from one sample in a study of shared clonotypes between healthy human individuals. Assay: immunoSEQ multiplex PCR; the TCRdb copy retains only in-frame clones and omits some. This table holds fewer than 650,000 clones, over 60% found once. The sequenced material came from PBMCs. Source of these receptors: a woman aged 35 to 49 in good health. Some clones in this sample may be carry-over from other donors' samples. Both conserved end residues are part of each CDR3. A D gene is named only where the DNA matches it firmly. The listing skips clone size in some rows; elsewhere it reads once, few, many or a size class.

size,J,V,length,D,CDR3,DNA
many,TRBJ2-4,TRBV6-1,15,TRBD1,CASTSGQVSKNIQYF,TGTGCCAGCACCTCCGGACAGGTGTCCAAAAACATTCAGTACTTC
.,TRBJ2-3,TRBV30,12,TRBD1,CAWGQGADTQYF,TGTGCCTGGGGGCAGGGGGCAGATACGCAGTATTTT
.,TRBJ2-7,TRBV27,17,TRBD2,CASSLRGLADSSYEQYF,TGTGCCAGCAGTCTCCGAGGACTAGCGGACTCCTCCTACGAGCAGTACTTC
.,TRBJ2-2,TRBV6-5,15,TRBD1,CASRLTGANTGELFF,TGTGCCAGCAGATTAACAGGGGCGAACACCGGGGAGCTGTTTTTT
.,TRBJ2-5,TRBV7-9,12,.,CASSLVRETQYF,TGTGCCAGCAGCTTAGTCAGAGAGACCCAGTACTTC
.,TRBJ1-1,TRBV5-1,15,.,CASSLEIGGVTEAFF,TGCGCCAGCAGCTTGGAAATAGGGGGAGTCACTGAAGCTTTCTTT
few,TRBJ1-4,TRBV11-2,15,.,CASSWGGRAGEKLFF,TGTGCCAGCAGCTGGGGGGGGAGGGCTGGTGAAAAACTGTTTTTT
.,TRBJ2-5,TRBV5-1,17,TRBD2,CASSSKPGLAGEETQYF,TGCGCCAGCAGCTCAAAACCCGGACTAGCGGGAGAAGAGACCCAGTACTTC
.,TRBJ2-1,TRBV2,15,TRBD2,CASSGGLAAGNEQFF,TGTGCCAGCAGTGGGGGACTAGCGGCAGGGAATGAGCAGTTCTTC
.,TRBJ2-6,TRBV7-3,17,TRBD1,CASSRTGKVSGANVLTF,TGTGCCAGCAGCCGGACAGGGAAAGTCTCTGGGGCCAACGTCCTGACTTTC
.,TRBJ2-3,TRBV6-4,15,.,CASSEGGTSTDTQYF,TGTGCCAGCAGTGAAGGGGGGACGAGCACAGATACGCAGTATTTT
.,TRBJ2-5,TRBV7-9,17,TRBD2,CASSPVGASGTQETQYF,TGTGCCAGCAGCCCAGTAGGGGCTAGCGGGACACAAGAGACCCAGTACTTC
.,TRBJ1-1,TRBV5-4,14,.,CASSPVGLRFVTFF,TGTGCCAGCAGCCCAGTTGGACTCCGGTTTGTGACTTTCTTT
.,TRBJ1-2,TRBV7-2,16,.,CASSLGVGQGTYGYTF,TGTGCCAGCAGCTTAGGGGTAGGGCAGGGGACCTATGGCTACACCTTC
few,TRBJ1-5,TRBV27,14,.,CASKGDIGNQPQHF,TGTGCCAGCAAGGGGGATATTGGCAATCAGCCCCAGCATTTT
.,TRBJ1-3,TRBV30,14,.,CACQKAGPGNTIYF,TGTGCCTGCCAAAAGGCAGGACCTGGAAACACCATATATTTT
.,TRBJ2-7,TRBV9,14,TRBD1,CASSVGTGPYEQYF,TGTGCCAGCAGCGTAGGGACAGGGCCCTACGAGCAGTACTTC
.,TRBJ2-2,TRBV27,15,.,CASSWGPGDTGELFF,TGTGCCAGCAGTTGGGGCCCGGGAGACACCGGGGAGCTGTTTTTT
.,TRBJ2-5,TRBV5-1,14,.,CASSTGQRQETQYF,TGCGCCAGCAGCACTGGACAACGACAAGAGACCCAGTACTTC
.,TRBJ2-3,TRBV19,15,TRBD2,CASSIGLAVTDTQYF,TGTGCCAGTAGTATTGGACTAGCGGTCACAGATACGCAGTATTTT
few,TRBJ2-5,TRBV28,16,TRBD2,CASSPQSGRTQETQYF,TGTGCCAGCAGTCCCCAGAGCGGGAGAACACAAGAGACCCAGTACTTC
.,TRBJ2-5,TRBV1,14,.,CTSSQGWGGETQYF,TGCACCAGCAGCCAAGGGTGGGGCGGAGAGACCCAGTACTTC
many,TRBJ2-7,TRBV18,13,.,CASSPGARYEQYF,TGTGCCAGCTCACCGGGGGCCCGCTACGAGCAGTACTTC
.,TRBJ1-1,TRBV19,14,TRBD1,CASSIDYRGTEAFF,TGTGCCAGTAGTATAGACTACAGGGGCACTGAAGCTTTCTTT
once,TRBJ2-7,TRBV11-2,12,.,CASSLGDGEQYF,TGTGCCAGCAGCTTAGGGGACGGGGAGCAGTACTTC
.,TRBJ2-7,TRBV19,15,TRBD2,CASSITGGRTYEQYF,TGTGCCAGTAGTATAACGGGAGGAAGAACCTACGAGCAGTACTTC
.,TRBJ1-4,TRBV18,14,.,CASRGSGTNEKLFF,TGTGCCAGCCGGGGGAGCGGCACTAATGAAAAACTGTTTTTT
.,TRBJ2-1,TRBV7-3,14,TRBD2,CASSPGTSGSKQFF,TGTGCCAGCAGCCCCGGGACTAGCGGGAGTAAGCAGTTCTTC
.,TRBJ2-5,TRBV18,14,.,CASSPPTGQETQYF,TGTGCCAGCTCACCACCTACAGGGCAAGAGACCCAGTACTTC
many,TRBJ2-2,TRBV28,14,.,CASSLEGDTGELFF,TGTGCCAGCAGTTTAGAGGGGGACACCGGGGAGCTGTTTTTT
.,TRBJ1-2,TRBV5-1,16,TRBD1,CASSPYRQGKHYGYTF,TGCGCCAGCAGCCCATACCGACAGGGGAAGCACTATGGCTACACCTTC
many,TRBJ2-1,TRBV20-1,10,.,CSALYNEQFF,TGCAGTGCTCTTTACAATGAGCAGTTCTTC
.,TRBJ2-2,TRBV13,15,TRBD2,CASSLVREGTGELFF,TGTGCCAGCAGCTTAGTCAGGGAGGGGACCGGGGAGCTGTTTTTT
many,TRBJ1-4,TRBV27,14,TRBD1,CASSSDRGLGKLFF,TGTGCCAGCAGTTCCGACAGGGGTCTCGGAAAACTGTTTTTT
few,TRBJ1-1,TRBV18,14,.,CASSPPGENTEAFF,TGTGCCAGCTCACCACCAGGCGAGAACACTGAAGCTTTCTTT
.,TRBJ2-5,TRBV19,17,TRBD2,CASSILGEGRERETQYF,TGTGCCAGTAGTATTCTGGGGGAGGGCAGGGAAAGGGAGACCCAGTACTTC
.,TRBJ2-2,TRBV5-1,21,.,CASSSLALVNDATRNTGELFF,TGCGCCAGCAGCTCCCTGGCCCTGGTTAACGACGCCACTCGAAACACCGGGGAGCTGTTTTTT